Here is one T cell receptor (beta chain) with its context. No antigen is known for it. Use of 60 Vbeta and 13 Jbeta primers characterized the PCR. Clones were read by immunoSEQ multiplex PCR, and TCRdb kept only the in-frame ones, dropping some. The table records approximately 160,000 clones, approximately 86% of them present only once. The data were obtained in a study of cytomegalovirus exposure and HLA in healthy donors. General study results and limits: In a later analysis, TCR beta V- and J-gene trimming was associated with a missense DCLRE1C variant. Most TCR sequences were rare, but some public TCRs occurred in many donors. Investigators reported 164 TCR beta chains as tied to cytomegalovirus.

This CDR3 region has 12 residues. CDR1 is SGHNT, CDR2 YENEEA, per germline. V was pared by 5 bases and J by 8 bases, with 5 bases of the junction left unmatched. At sampling all donors were nominally healthy, likely with unrecorded immune exposures. The sequence derives from a male donor in good health and CMV-seronegative. Material for sequencing was PBMCs. V usage is TRBV11-3 and J usage is TRBJ1-1, with 7 positions matching TRBD1. In DNA form, the CDR3 reads TGTGCCAGCAGCCGTCGGGGACAGGAAGCTTTCTTT. It is translated as CASSRRGQEAFF.